The subject of this entry is one T cell receptor (beta chain). The data were obtained in a study of T cell responses to AZD1222 COVID-19 vaccine. This table comes from immunoSEQ multiplex PCR, and its TCRdb copy is limited to in-frame clones, with some not included. The data hold 74,000 or so clones, with around 84% observed a single time. The V end lost 5 bases, the J end lost 0 bases, and 1 base lay between the germline ends. This CDR3 contains 11 residues. This specimen was peripheral blood, taken on day 0 of AZD1222 vaccination. This receptor was obtained from an adult in good health. The chain recombines TRBV12-3 or TRBV12-4 with TRBJ1-2; no firm D call. The CDR3 spells CASSPNYGYTF. The CDR3 coding sequence is TGTGCCAGCAGTCCTAACTATGGCTACACCTTC.